This note documents a single T cell receptor (beta chain) sequence. This clone was observed once. Its antigen remains undetermined. No much larger clone is present one base from it, and per-base qualities are unavailable. Library construction relied on the immunoSEQ multiplex PCR assay. TCRdb re-hosts the immuneACCESS table, in-frame sequences only. Its copies lack some clones; in the studies checked, an unresolved V gene accounts for under half of them, and the cause for the rest is not known. Counted in this sample were about 100,000 clones; roughly four fifths of them appeared once. The ten largest account for 6.3% of the sample. These data are taken from a study of PD-1 blockade in mismatch repair-deficient tumors (dated by TCRdb to the late 2010s). About the study as a whole: The trial enrolled some 90 consecutive patients with roughly twelve mismatch repair-deficient cancer types between late 2013 and September 2016, all previously treated and progressing. Tumor-associated T cell clones in the peripheral blood of patients responding to PD-1 blockade were tracked using deep sequencing of TCR CDR3 regions.

The CDR3 runs 17 residues from the cysteine to the phenylalanine. The kept DNA is CDR3 alone, 51 bases in frame from the first base. As encoded in the germline V gene (reference sequence), CDR1 is LNHDA while CDR2 is SQIVND. V and J are trimmed by 6 bases and 2 bases, and the gene matches miss 13 bases of the junction. Here is what the overall study found, with its caveats: Clones residing in the tumor, which were often undetectable in blood before treatment, expanded quickly after pembrolizumab and then contracted, generally before radiologic responses.

Mismatch repair deficiency was established in every enrolled patient by polymerase chain reaction or immunohistochemistry. TCR sequencing was carried out for three patients who responded to pembrolizumab therapy. Pembrolizumab PD-1 blockade was prospectively tested in advanced mismatch repair-deficient cancers, regardless of tissue of origin, in the phase II trial. Peripheral blood T cell samples were serially collected before and at multiple times after PD-1 blockade was started. Blood sampling time points were reported as weeks after the first dose of pembrolizumab. The rearranged segments are TRBV19 and TRBJ2-3; a stretch of 8 junction bases matches TRBD1. The input for sequencing was peripheral blood, taken roughly 35 weeks after starting pembrolizumab. The sequence came from an adult with mismatch repair-deficient cancer. CDR3 loop: CASSPGPGQGATDTQYF. The nucleotide sequence is given as TGTGCCAGTAGCCCCGGCCCCGGGCAGGGGGCCACAGATACGCAGTATTTT.